What follows are 26 T cell receptor beta chains derived from one specimen sequenced in a study of identifying expanded T cells in peripheral blood. Generated by immunoSEQ multiplex PCR, the TCRdb table keeps only in-frame clones and is missing some. The top ten clones hold around 4% of a sample with about 91,000 clones, 85% to 90% of them seen once. Sequenced material: blood. Source of these receptors: a person between 18 and 69 years old in good health.

The rearrangement links TRBV7-2 to TRBJ2-7, with D perhaps matching TRBD2 (5 bases). Trimming removed 2 bases from V and 4 bases from J, with 12 bases in between. The CDR3 consists of 14 residues. CDR1 and CDR2 from the germline V gene are SGHTA and FQGNSA. CDR3: CASSLRTPGYEQYF. In DNA form, the CDR3 reads TGTGCCAGCAGCTTAAGGACTCCTGGATACGAGCAGTACTTC.

This clone was counted only a few times. CDR3 nucleotides: TGTGCCAGCAATCCGGGTGTTTATTTT. Amino acid sequence: CASNPGVYF. This sequence joins TRBV6-5 and TRBJ1-3; D gene ambiguous. This CDR3 region has 9 residues. The germline V and J ends were trimmed by 7 bases and 16 bases, with 11 bases remaining between them. Germline CDR1 and CDR2: MNHEY and SVGAGI.

The table lists this clone with a count of one. This chain links TRBV11-3 with TRBJ2-3; D possibly corresponds to TRBD2 (6 bases). The CDR3 covers 14 residues. Germline lookup yields CDR1 SGHNT and CDR2 YENEEA. The germline V and J ends were trimmed by 5 bases and 7 bases, with 16 bases remaining between them. This chain's CDR3 is CASSVGTSPNTQYF. The CDR3 nucleotides are TGTGCCAGCAGCGTCGGGACTTCCCCAAATACGCAGTATTTT.

V usage is TRBV6-6 and J usage is TRBJ2-3, with 8 bases lining up with TRBD2. This CDR3 is 16 amino acids long. The germline V gene encodes CDR1 MNHNY and CDR2 SVGAGI (reference sequence). J lost 0 bases, V lost 7 bases, and 9 bases had no gene match. The CDR3 spells CASTLDRGGSTDTQYF. In DNA form, the CDR3 reads TGTGCCAGCACCCTCGACCGGGGGGGAAGCACAGATACGCAGTATTTT.

CDR3 region: CASTRTSGASGANVLTF. The DNA for the CDR3 is TGTGCCAGCACCAGGACTAGCGGGGCCTCTGGGGCCAACGTCCTGACTTTC. The V gene is TRBV6-4, the J gene TRBJ2-6, with 12 bases that match TRBD2. CDR1 is MRHNA and CDR2 is SNTAGT in the germline V gene. The CDR3 runs 17 residues. J lost 0 bases, V lost 7 bases, and 4 bases had no gene match.

This clone was found once. The genes are TRBV19 and TRBJ2-7; maybe TRBD1 (6 bases). CDR1 and CDR2 (germline): LNHDA, SQIVND (reference sequence). This CDR3 spans 13 amino acids. V lost 3 bases, J lost 3 bases, and 9 bases lay in between. The CDR3 nucleotides read TGTGCCAGTAGTATTGGACAGAGCTACGAGCAGTACTTC. It encodes CASSIGQSYEQYF.

This chain connects TRBV10-3 to TRBJ1-4; D ambiguous. V gave up 10 bases and J gave up 4 bases, with 19 bases separating them. The CDR3 contains 15 residues. The germline V gene has CDR1 ENHRY and CDR2 SYGVKD. CDR3 amino acids: CASRRSEGFNEKLFF. The CDR3, as DNA: TGTGCCAGTCGACGGTCGGAAGGGTTTAATGAAAAACTGTTTTTT.

The chain carries TRBV27 and TRBJ2-7, with 12 bases lining up with TRBD2. Looked up from germline, CDR1 is MNHEY and CDR2 is SMNVEV (reference sequence). With V trimmed by 4 bases and J by 3 bases, 7 bases remained unmatched. CDR3 length: 16 residues. Written as DNA, the CDR3 is TGTGCCAGCAGTTCTACCACTAGCGGGAGGTTCTACGAGCAGTACTTC. This translates into CASSSTTSGRFYEQYF.

The chain is built from TRBV10-1 and TRBJ1-4; the D gene is possibly TRBD1 (6 bases). This CDR3 region has 13 residues. Germline CDR1 WNHNN, CDR2 SYGVQD (reference sequence). V was cut by 7 bases and J by 3 bases, with 9 bases left in between. The CDR3: CASIRGSNEKLFF. The CDR3 nucleotides read TGCGCCAGCATTAGGGGGTCTAATGAAAAACTGTTTTTT.

The chain joins TRBV7-2 to TRBJ2-5; D gene ambiguous. This CDR3 contains 13 residues. CDR1 SGHTA and CDR2 FQGNSA come from the germline V gene. V was shortened by 5 bases and J by 5 bases, with 12 bases between the two germline ends. CDR3 amino acids: CASSPRRFETQYF. CDR3 sequence (DNA): TGTGCCAGCAGCCCCCGACGGTTCGAGACCCAGTACTTC.

This clone was observed a few times. V gene TRBV5-1 combines with J gene TRBJ2-2; TRBD2 agrees at 10 bases. V lost 4 bases, J lost 0 bases, and 6 bases stayed unmatched. The CDR3 contains 17 residues. CDR1 SGHRS and CDR2 YFSETQ come from the germline V gene. The CDR3 protein is CASSRRTSGTNTGELFF. The DNA of the CDR3 is TGCGCCAGCAGCAGGCGGACTAGCGGAACGAACACCGGGGAGCTGTTTTTT.

This chain links TRBV5-4 with TRBJ2-5; tentative D call: TRBD1 (6 bases). Germline loops: CDR1 SGHNT, CDR2 YYREEE (reference sequence). Trimming stripped 4 bases from V and 2 bases from J, with 12 bases between. This CDR3 spans 14 amino acids. CDR3 coding DNA: TGTGCCAGCAGCATGGACAGCTGGCAAGAGACCCAGTACTTC. Protein product: CASSMDSWQETQYF.

The V and J genes are TRBV19 and TRBJ2-7; D may be TRBD1 (5 bases). Trimming stripped 2 bases from V and 3 bases from J, with 8 bases between. Germline V lookup: CDR1 LNHDA, CDR2 SQIVND (reference sequence). The CDR3 totals 13 residues. CDR3 nucleotides: TGTGCCAGTAGTATACAGGGCAACTACGAGCAGTACTTC. Translated: CASSIQGNYEQYF.

This clone was seen only once. The V and J genes are TRBV18 and TRBJ1-2, with a tentative D call TRBD1 (5 bases). Germline assignment: CDR1 KGHSH and CDR2 LQKENI. V gave up 3 bases and J gave up 2 bases, with 7 bases separating them. The CDR3 is made up of 13 amino acids. The CDR3 loop reads CASSPGQNYGYTF. CDR3 coding DNA: TGTGCCAGCTCACCGGGGCAGAACTATGGCTACACCTTC. Based on the CDR3 plus reference TRBV18 and TRBJ1-2, the full variable domain is NAGVMQNPRHLVRRRGQEARLRCSPMKGHSHVYWYRQLPEEGLKFMVYLQKENIIDESGMPKERFSAEFPKEGPSILRIQQVVRGDSAAYFCASSPGQNYGYTFGSGTRLTVV.

The chain carries TRBV10-3 and TRBJ2-2; 9 bases are shared with TRBD2. CDR3 size: 15 residues. The germline gives CDR1 ENHRY, CDR2 SYGVKD. Germline trimming cut 10 bases from V and 5 bases from J; bases unmatched to any gene: 11. CDR3 coding DNA: TGTGCCACTGGGCATAGCGGGAGTTCTACCGGGGAGCTGTTTTTT. Encoded protein: CATGHSGSSTGELFF.

The rearrangement joins TRBV21-1 to TRBJ2-4; TRBD1 was called by the table and not checked on the DNA. TRBV21-1 is a pseudogene locus. The CDR3 extends over 16 amino acids. The CDR3, as DNA: TGTGCCAGCAGCAAACGACCGGACAGGGCGCGGAACATTCAGTACTTC. Protein product: CASSKRPDRARNIQYF.

The chain joins TRBV19 to TRBJ2-1; 10 positions match TRBD1. V was clipped by 5 bases and J by 2 bases; unmatched bases: 3. The V gene's germline CDR1 is LNHDA and CDR2 SQIVND (reference sequence). The CDR3 is 15 residues long. CDR3 nucleotide sequence: TGTGCCAGTAGTCCGACAGGGGGCCCCTACAATGAGCAGTTCTTC. It is translated as CASSPTGGPYNEQFF.

The V and J genes are TRBV2 and TRBJ2-3, with a weak D call TRBD1 (6 bases). Germline CDR1 is SNHLY and CDR2 is FYNNEI. Trimming removed 5 bases at V and 0 bases at J, with 9 bases between. This CDR3 comprises 14 residues. The CDR3 DNA follows: TGTGCCAGCAGTTCAGGGGCTAGCACAGATACGCAGTATTTT. Its translation is CASSSGASTDTQYF.

This sequence joins TRBV7-2 and TRBJ2-1, with TRBD2 identical over 15 bases. Germline CDR1 reads SGHTA; CDR2 reads FQGNSA. The length of the CDR3 is 15 residues. The V segment lost 8 bases and the J segment 2 bases; nucleotides outside the gene matches: 1. The CDR3, as DNA: TGTGCCAGCGGACTAGCGGGAGGGCCCTACAATGAGCAGTTCTTC. Amino acids: CASGLAGGPYNEQFF.

The chain combines TRBV6-1 with TRBJ1-4, with a possible D match to TRBD1 (6 bases). V shed 6 bases and J shed 4 bases, with 15 bases lying between them. Looked up from germline, CDR1 is MNHNS and CDR2 is SASEGT. The CDR3 consists of 15 residues. CDR3 sequence: CASRPDRQFNEKLFF. For the CDR3, the DNA is TGTGCCAGCAGACCAGACAGGCAGTTTAATGAAAAACTGTTTTTT.

The chain employs TRBV7-2 and TRBJ1-3; D is possibly TRBD1 (6 bases). V lost 4 bases and J 8 bases, leaving 12 bases between the germline ends. The CDR3 covers 13 residues. Germline V gives CDR1 SGHTA, CDR2 FQGNSA. The chain's CDR3 is CASSSSRGDTIYF. The CDR3 nucleotides are TGTGCCAGCAGCTCCTCCAGGGGTGACACCATATATTTT.

CDR3 in DNA: TGTGCCAGTAGTAACACGGACAGGGAAGAGACCCAGTACTTC. The encoded protein is CASSNTDREETQYF. The chain employs TRBV19 and TRBJ2-5, with TRBD1 matching over 8 bases. V dropped 4 bases and J dropped 3; count of bases not matched to a gene: 4. This CDR3 is built from 14 residues. Germline loops: CDR1 LNHDA, CDR2 SQIVND (reference sequence).

This clone was seen a single time. The chain employs TRBV6-6 and TRBJ2-3; D uncertain. CDR3 length: 13 amino acids. V gave up 4 bases and J gave up 0 bases, with 5 bases separating them. From germline, CDR1 is MNHNY and CDR2 SVGAGI (reference sequence). The CDR3 here is CASSWASTDTQYF. In DNA form, the CDR3 reads TGTGCCAGCAGTTGGGCGAGCACAGATACGCAGTATTTT.

J is TRBJ2-3 and V is TRBV11-3, with TRBD2 matching over 7 bases. The ends lost 5 bases at V and 3 bases at J; junction bases unmatched: 8. The CDR3 is made up of 15 amino acids. Germline V gene lookup returns CDR1 SGHNT and CDR2 YENEEA. CDR3 amino acids: CASSKAGLGTDTQYF. CDR3 nucleotides: TGTGCCAGCAGCAAAGCGGGACTCGGGACAGATACGCAGTATTTT.

The gene calls are TRBV11-2 and TRBJ1-2, with D uncertain. Per germline, CDR1 SGHAT and CDR2 FQNNGV. Trimming removed 0 bases at V and 8 bases at J, with 13 bases between. The CDR3 is 14 residues long. CDR3 sequence: CASSLDPALGGYTF. DNA of the CDR3: TGTGCCAGCAGCTTAGATCCCGCTTTAGGCGGCTACACCTTC.

The chain uses TRBV27 and TRBJ1-5; TRBD1 is a possible D gene (6 bases). V was clipped by 6 bases and J by 8 bases, with 17 bases between them. CDR3 size: 14 residues. Germline CDR1 MNHEY, CDR2 SMNVEV (reference sequence). The CDR3 DNA follows: TGTGCCAGCAGGCCAAGGGGGGTAGGGGAGCCCCAGCATTTT. It yields the protein CASRPRGVGEPQHF.